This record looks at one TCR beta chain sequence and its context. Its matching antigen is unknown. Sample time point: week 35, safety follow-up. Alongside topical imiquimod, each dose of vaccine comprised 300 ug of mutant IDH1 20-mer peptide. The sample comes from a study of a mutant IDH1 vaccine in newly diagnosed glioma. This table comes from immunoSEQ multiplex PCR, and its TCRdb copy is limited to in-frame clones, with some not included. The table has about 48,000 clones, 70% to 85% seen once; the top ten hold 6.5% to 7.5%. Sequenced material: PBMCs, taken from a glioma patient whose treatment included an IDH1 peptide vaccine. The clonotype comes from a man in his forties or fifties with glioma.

The CDR3 region has the DNA TGTGCCAACAACCTCGGTCGGGGGGCCAACTCCTACGAGCAGTACTTC. Translated: CANNLGRGANSYEQYF. The chain combines TRBV2 with TRBJ2-7; perhaps TRBD2 as D (7 bases). Germline CDR1 is SNHLY and CDR2 is FYNNEI. This CDR3 comprises 16 residues. V was clipped by 10 bases and J by 0 bases, with 22 bases between them.